Presented here are 14 T cell receptor beta chains from one specimen sequenced in a study of beta chain features in type 1 diabetes. The whole isolated RNA underwent reverse transcription, so sequencing captured expressed TCRB transcripts. TCRdb keeps only in-frame clones here, not all; method: immunoSEQ multiplex PCR. The sample holds 130,000 to 150,000 clones, 48% seen once. Sequencing used Tregs from blood. These receptors were collected from a man younger than 30 in good health.

The chain carries TRBV7-3 and TRBJ2-1; no clear D gene. V was shortened by 0 bases and J by 8 bases, with 5 bases between the two germline ends. This CDR3 is built from 12 residues. Germline CDR1 SGHTA, CDR2 FQGTGA. The DNA of the CDR3 is TGTGCCAGCAGCTTAACCGGGTATGAGCAGTTCTTC. Residues: CASSLTGYEQFF.

The CDR3 loop reads CASSQSGGSSGDTQYF. CDR3 nucleotides: TGTGCCAGCAGCCAGAGCGGGGGCTCATCCGGAGATACGCAGTATTTT. This rearrangement joins TRBV4-2 to TRBJ2-3, with 8 positions matching TRBD2. Germline values: CDR1 LGHNA, CDR2 YNFKEQ. Trimming cost V 3 bases and J 5 bases; bases outside gene matches: 10. CDR3 size: 16 residues.

The V call is TRBV6-1, the J call TRBJ2-7; D might be TRBD1 (6 bases). The V and J ends lost 7 bases and 2 bases respectively, with 12 bases between them. Germline values: CDR1 MNHNS, CDR2 SASEGT. This CDR3 region has 13 residues. The CDR3: CASNRDRAYEQYF. The CDR3 DNA is TGTGCCAGCAACAGGGATCGGGCCTACGAGCAGTACTTC.

The chain combines TRBV5-1 with TRBJ2-3; D is possibly TRBD2 (5 bases). The V end lost 0 bases, the J end lost 0 bases, and 5 bases lay between the germline ends. In germline, CDR1 is SGHRS, CDR2 YFSETQ. CDR3 length: 14 residues. The CDR3 DNA sequence: TGCGCCAGCAGCTTGGCGGGGAGCACAGATACGCAGTATTTT. Its translation is CASSLAGSTDTQYF.

The V gene is TRBV18, the J gene TRBJ2-1; D is possibly TRBD1 (6 bases). The CDR3 sequence is 16 residues long. CDR1 is KGHSH, CDR2 LQKENI, per germline. Trimming cost V 6 bases and J 6 bases, with 21 bases left between them. CDR3 nucleotide sequence: TGTGCCAGCTCTCAACAGGGCCCTGGGGTTTCCAATGAGCAGTTCTTC. It yields the protein CASSQQGPGVSNEQFF.

This clone was counted a single time. This chain joins TRBV6-5 and TRBJ2-1; possible D gene TRBD1, 6 bases. V lost 7 bases to trimming and J lost 4 bases, with 14 bases between them. CDR1 is MNHEY, CDR2 SVGAGI, per germline. This CDR3 comprises 14 residues. The CDR3 is CASKQGRLYNEQFF. CDR3 coding DNA: TGTGCCAGCAAACAGGGCCGCTTATACAATGAGCAGTTCTTC.

The rearrangement links TRBV7-2 to TRBJ1-2; the D is unclear. The CDR3 is made up of 13 amino acids. The germline gives CDR1 SGHTA, CDR2 FQGNSA. The germline V and J ends were trimmed by 0 bases and 5 bases, with 7 bases remaining between them. The CDR3 loop reads CASSLAFGYGYTF. In nucleotides, the CDR3 is TGTGCCAGCAGCTTAGCGTTCGGTTATGGCTACACCTTC. The full variable domain, completed using reference TRBV7-2 and TRBJ1-2, is GAGVSQSPSNKVTEKGKDVELRCDPISGHTALYWYRQSLGQGLEFLIYFQGNSAPDKSGLPSDRFSAERTGGSVSTLTIQRTQQEDSAVYLCASSLAFGYGYTFGSGTRLTVV.

This clone occurred a few times. The J gene is TRBJ1-3, the V gene TRBV13; no firm D call. V dropped 2 bases and J dropped 4 bases, with 12 bases sitting between them. Per the germline V gene, CDR1 is PRHDT and CDR2 is FYEKMQ (reference sequence). The CDR3 runs to 15 residues. The CDR3 is CASSLSWAPGNTIYF. The DNA of the CDR3 is TGTGCCAGCAGCTTATCATGGGCCCCCGGAAACACCATATATTTT. Full variable domain (missing parts from reference TRBV13 and TRBJ1-3): AAGVIQSPRHLIKEKRETATLKCYPIPRHDTVYWYQQGPGQDPQFLISFYEKMQSDKGSIPDRFSAQQFSDYHSELNMSSLELGDSALYFCASSLSWAPGNTIYFGEGSWLTVV.

The chain joins TRBV30 to TRBJ2-7; TRBD1 is a possible D gene (6 bases). Between the trimmed V and J ends, which lost 3 bases and 2 bases, there was a span of 8 bases. CDR1 and CDR2 (germline): GTSNPN, SVGIG (reference sequence). The CDR3 has 12 residues. This chain's CDR3 is CAWRAGAYEQYF. CDR3 DNA sequence: TGTGCCTGGAGGGCAGGGGCCTACGAGCAGTACTTC.

This chain joins TRBV7-6 and TRBJ1-6; D is possibly TRBD1 (5 bases). The CDR3 has 16 residues. V shed 7 bases and J shed 0 bases, with 13 bases lying between them. Per the germline V gene, CDR1 is SGHVS and CDR2 is FNYEAQ. The CDR3 loop reads CASTLLRGSYNSPLHF. The CDR3 bases are TGTGCCAGCACCCTCCTTAGGGGCTCCTATAATTCACCCCTCCACTTT. The full variable domain, rest sourced from reference TRBV7-6 and TRBJ1-6, is GAGVSQSPRYKVTKRGQDVALRCDPISGHVSLYWYRQALGQGPEFLTYFNYEAQQDKSGLPNDRFSAERPEGSISTLTIQRTEQRDSAMYRCASTLLRGSYNSPLHFGNGTRLTVT.

This rearrangement joins TRBV7-8 to TRBJ1-2, with 11 positions matching TRBD1. Germline V CDR1 and CDR2: SGHVS, FQNEAQ. With V trimmed by 4 bases and J by 7 bases, 8 bases remained unmatched. The CDR3 is 15 residues long. The CDR3 DNA sequence: TGTGCCAGCAGCTCAAGTGGACAGGGGGCGAGTGGCTACACCTTC. As protein: CASSSSGQGASGYTF.

The sample holds one count of this clone. The chain has TRBV5-4 and TRBJ2-1; D is possibly TRBD1 (6 bases). The CDR3 is 16 residues long. The germline V gene encodes CDR1 SGHNT and CDR2 YYREEE (reference sequence). Between the trimmed V and J ends, which lost 4 bases and 7 bases, there was a span of 21 bases. CDR3 bases: TGTGCCAGCAGCGTGAACCCGGGACATAGGATTAATGAGCAGTTCTTC. Residues: CASSVNPGHRINEQFF.

The chain recombines TRBV11-3 with TRBJ2-7; 7 nucleotides align to TRBD2. CDR1 SGHNT and CDR2 YENEEA come from the germline V gene. V dropped 2 bases and J dropped 7; count of bases not matched to a gene: 11. This CDR3 contains 15 residues. This CDR3 is CASSLRGTAGGEQYF. CDR3 sequence (DNA): TGTGCCAGCAGCTTACGCGGGACCGCCGGGGGGGAGCAGTACTTC.

This clone was seen a few times. In the same sample, other DNA sequences code for this CDR3. The genes are TRBV28 and TRBJ2-7, with D perhaps matching TRBD1 (6 bases). Trimming left V 6 bases short and J 1 base short, with 10 bases between. The CDR3 spans 13 residues. Looked up from germline, CDR1 is MDHEN and CDR2 is SYDVKM. CDR3 sequence: CASSLGQSYEQYF. The CDR3 bases are TGTGCCAGCAGCCTCGGACAGTCCTACGAGCAGTACTTC.